The 10 T cell receptor beta chains given below trace back to one sample, sequenced in a study of cytomegalovirus exposure and HLA in healthy donors. PCR employed 60 Vbeta and 13 Jbeta primers. The table came from immunoSEQ multiplex PCR; TCRdb's copy has only in-frame clones and leaves some out. The data hold approximately 120,000 clones, with about 15% observed a single time. The sequencing input was PBMCs. The receptors come from a female donor in good health and CMV-seropositive.

The V call is TRBV2, the J call TRBJ1-5, with D unresolved. Trimming removed 6 bases at V and 7 bases at J, with 13 bases between. Germline V gives CDR1 SNHLY, CDR2 FYNNEI. This CDR3 comprises 13 residues. CDR3 protein: CASSVSLRQPQHF. CDR3 nucleotides: TGTGCCAGCAGCGTCTCTTTGAGGCAGCCCCAGCATTTT.

V gene TRBV19 combines with J gene TRBJ2-1; 7 bases map to TRBD2. Losses at the gene ends were 5 bases for V and 2 bases for J; bases not matched to a gene: 6. Germline loops: CDR1 LNHDA, CDR2 SQIVND (reference sequence). This CDR3 is built from 15 residues. The CDR3 bases are TGTGCCAGTAGTCGAACCGGGACTACCTACAATGAGCAGTTCTTC. It is translated as CASSRTGTTYNEQFF.

This chain joins TRBV2 and TRBJ1-5; 7 bases fit TRBD1. This CDR3 is built from 16 residues. Germline V gene data show CDR1 as SNHLY and CDR2 as FYNNEI. The V segment lost 5 bases and the J segment 6 bases; nucleotides outside the gene matches: 13. The DNA of the CDR3 is TGTGCCAGCAGTTTGCTGCGGCAGGGGGAGCGTCAGCCCCAGCATTTT. Its protein product is CASSLLRQGERQPQHF.

The table lists this clone with a few counts. The genes are TRBV7-9 and TRBJ2-2; D remains ambiguous. The CDR3 loop spans 14 amino acids. CDR1 and CDR2 from the germline V gene are SEHNR and FQNEAQ (reference sequence). Trimming cost V 10 bases and J 0 bases, with 12 bases left between them. CDR3 nucleotide sequence: TGTGCCAATCGGGTCACTGCGAACACCGGGGAGCTGTTTTTT. Translation gives CANRVTANTGELFF.

This chain uses TRBV10-2 with TRBJ1-2, with 8 bases that match TRBD1. Unmatched junction bases numbered 8, after V lost 6 bases and J lost 2 bases. Per germline, CDR1 WSHSY and CDR2 SAAADI. The CDR3 has 15 amino acids. CDR3 DNA sequence: TGCGCCAGCAGACCCAAAGGACAGGGAAACTATGGCTACACCTTC. Translating it yields CASRPKGQGNYGYTF.

About this clone: In the same sample, other DNA sequences code for this CDR3. This sequence joins TRBV5-1 and TRBJ2-1, with 9 nucleotides matching TRBD2. The CDR3 totals 15 residues. With 4 bases clipped from V and 1 base from J, the junction kept 3 bases outside the gene matches. Germline V CDR1 and CDR2: SGHRS, YFSETQ. The CDR3 sequence is CASSVSGSSYNEQFF. Here the CDR3 DNA reads TGCGCCAGCAGCGTTAGCGGGAGTTCCTACAATGAGCAGTTCTTC.

The V and J genes are TRBV29-1 and TRBJ2-3; D unclear. This CDR3 has 12 amino acids. The V gene lost 4 bases and the J gene lost 0 bases, with 5 bases spanning the gap. The germline V gene has CDR1 SQVTM and CDR2 ANQGSEA. The CDR3 sequence is CSVAVSTDTQYF. CDR3 DNA: TGCAGCGTTGCTGTTAGCACAGATACGCAGTATTTT.

There are a few counts of this clone. V is TRBV2 and J is TRBJ2-7; 9 bases are shared with TRBD2. This CDR3 region has 15 residues. Unmatched junction bases numbered 11, after V lost 5 bases and J lost 6 bases. Germline-derived CDR1 and CDR2 are SNHLY and FYNNEI. In DNA, the CDR3 is TGTGCCAGCAGTATTAGCGGGAGTTTTCCTCGCGAGCAGTACTTC. As protein: CASSISGSFPREQYF.

This clone appeared once. This chain uses TRBV4-1 with TRBJ2-7; 10 nucleotides line up with TRBD2. The CDR3 is 15 amino acids. Per the germline V gene, CDR1 is MGHRA and CDR2 is YSYEKL. Trimming cost V 4 bases and J 6 bases; bases outside gene matches: 9. CDR3 amino acids: CASSPPPAGGTEQYF. In DNA, the CDR3 is TGCGCCAGCAGCCCCCCCCCAGCGGGGGGGACCGAGCAGTACTTC.

This chain uses TRBV5-1 with TRBJ2-5; 7 bases align to TRBD1. The ends lost 4 bases at V and 2 bases at J; junction bases unmatched: 8. This CDR3 has 15 amino acids. Per germline, CDR1 SGHRS and CDR2 YFSETQ. The CDR3 loop reads CASSEGQRGQETQYF. The CDR3, as DNA: TGCGCCAGCAGCGAGGGACAGAGGGGGCAAGAGACCCAGTACTTC.